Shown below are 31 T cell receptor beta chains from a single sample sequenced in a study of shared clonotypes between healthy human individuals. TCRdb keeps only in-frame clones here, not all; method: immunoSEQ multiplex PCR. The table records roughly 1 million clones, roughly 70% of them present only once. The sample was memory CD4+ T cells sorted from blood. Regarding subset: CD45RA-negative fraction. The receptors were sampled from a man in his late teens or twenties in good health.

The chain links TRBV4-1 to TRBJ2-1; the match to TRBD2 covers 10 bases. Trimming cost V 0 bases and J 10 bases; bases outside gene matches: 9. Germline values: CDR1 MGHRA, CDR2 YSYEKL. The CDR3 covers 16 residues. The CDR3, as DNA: TGCGCCAGCAGCCAAGAAGGGCTAGCGGGAGTCCACGAGCAGTTCTTC. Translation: CASSQEGLAGVHEQFF.

DNA of the CDR3: TGTGCCAGCAGAGGATTAGCGGGAACTCTCGGGGAGCTGTTTTTT. This gives the protein CASRGLAGTLGELFF. V is TRBV2 and J is TRBJ2-2; 8 bases are shared with TRBD2. This CDR3 region has 15 residues. V lost 6 bases, J lost 7 bases, and 10 bases stayed unmatched. Per the germline V gene, CDR1 is SNHLY and CDR2 is FYNNEI. Full variable domain (remainder filled in from reference TRBV2 and TRBJ2-2): EPEVTQTPSHQVTQMGQEVILRCVPISNHLYFYWYRQILGQKVEFLVSFYNNEISEKSEIFDDQFSVERPDGSNFTLKIRSTKLEDSAMYFCASRGLAGTLGELFFGEGSRLTVL.

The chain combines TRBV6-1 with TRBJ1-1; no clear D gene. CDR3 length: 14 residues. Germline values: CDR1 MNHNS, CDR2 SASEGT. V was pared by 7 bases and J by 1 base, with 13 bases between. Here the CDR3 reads CASTEGRRNTEAFF. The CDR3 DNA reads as TGTGCCAGCACCGAGGGCCGTCGGAACACTGAAGCTTTCTTT.

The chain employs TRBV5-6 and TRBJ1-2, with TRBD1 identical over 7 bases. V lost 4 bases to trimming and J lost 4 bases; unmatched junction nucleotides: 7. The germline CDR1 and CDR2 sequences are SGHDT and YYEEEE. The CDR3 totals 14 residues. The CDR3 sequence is CASSKSGTVYGYTF. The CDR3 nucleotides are TGTGCCAGCAGCAAATCCGGGACAGTCTATGGCTACACCTTC. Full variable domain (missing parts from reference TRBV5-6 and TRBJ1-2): DAGVTQSPTHLIKTRGQQVTLRCSPKSGHDTVSWYQQALGQGPQFIFQYYEEEERQRGNFPDRFSGHQFPNYSSELNVNALLLGDSALYLCASSKSGTVYGYTFGSGTRLTVV.

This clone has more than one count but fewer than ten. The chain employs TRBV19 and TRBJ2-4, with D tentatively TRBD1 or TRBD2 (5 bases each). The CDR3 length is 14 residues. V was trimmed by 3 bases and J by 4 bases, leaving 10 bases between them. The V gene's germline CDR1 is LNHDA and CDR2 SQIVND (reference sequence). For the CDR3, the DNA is TGTGCCAGTAGTATTGTGGGGGAAAAAAACATTCAGTACTTC. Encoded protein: CASSIVGEKNIQYF.

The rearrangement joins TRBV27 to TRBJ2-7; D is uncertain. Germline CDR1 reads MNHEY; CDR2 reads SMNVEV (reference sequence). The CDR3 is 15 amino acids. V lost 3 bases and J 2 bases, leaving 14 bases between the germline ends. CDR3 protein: CASSFGRNPTYEQYF. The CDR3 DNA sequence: TGTGCCAGCAGTTTTGGAAGGAACCCTACCTACGAGCAGTACTTC.

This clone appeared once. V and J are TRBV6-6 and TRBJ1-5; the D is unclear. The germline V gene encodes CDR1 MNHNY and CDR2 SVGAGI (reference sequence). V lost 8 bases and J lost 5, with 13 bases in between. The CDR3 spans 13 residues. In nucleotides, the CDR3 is TGTGCCAGCCGTTTGGTGATGGATCAGCCCCAGCATTTT. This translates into CASRLVMDQPQHF.

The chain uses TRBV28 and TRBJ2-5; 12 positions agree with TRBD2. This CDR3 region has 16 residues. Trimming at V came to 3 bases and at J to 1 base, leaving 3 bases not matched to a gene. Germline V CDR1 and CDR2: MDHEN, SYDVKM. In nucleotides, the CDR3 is TGTGCCAGCAGTTTCGCTAGCGGGGGGGCCCAAGAGACCCAGTACTTC. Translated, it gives CASSFASGGAQETQYF.

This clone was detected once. CDR3 coding DNA: TGTGCCTGGTCCTCCGGCGCCGGAAACACCATATATTTT. It codes for CAWSSGAGNTIYF. This chain joins TRBV30 and TRBJ1-3, with D unclear. Germline loops: CDR1 GTSNPN, CDR2 SVGIG (reference sequence). V dropped 5 bases and J dropped 4 bases, with 12 bases sitting between them. The CDR3 loop spans 13 amino acids.

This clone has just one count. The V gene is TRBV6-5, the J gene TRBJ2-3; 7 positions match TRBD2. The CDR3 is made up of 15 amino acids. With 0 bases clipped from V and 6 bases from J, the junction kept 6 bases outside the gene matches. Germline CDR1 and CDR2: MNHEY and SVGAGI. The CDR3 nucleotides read TGTGCCAGCAGTTACTCCGCGGGAGCAGGGGATACGCAGTATTTT. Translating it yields CASSYSAGAGDTQYF.

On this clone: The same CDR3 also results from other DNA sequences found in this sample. Here the CDR3 DNA reads TGTGCCAGCAGCGCAAACGTAGCGGGGGAGCAGTTCTTC. Translating gives CASSANVAGEQFF. V gene TRBV9 combines with J gene TRBJ2-1; TRBD2 matches at 8 bases. The germline CDR1 and CDR2 sequences are SGDLS and YYNGEE. The junction had 6 bases not matched to a gene; V was cut back by 3 bases and J by 10 bases. This CDR3 is 13 amino acids long.

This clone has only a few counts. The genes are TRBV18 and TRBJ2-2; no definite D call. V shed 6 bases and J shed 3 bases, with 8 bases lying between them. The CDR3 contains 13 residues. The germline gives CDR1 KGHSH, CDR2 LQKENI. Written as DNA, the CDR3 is TGTGCCAGCTCTCCCGATGACACCGGGGAGCTGTTTTTT. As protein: CASSPDDTGELFF.

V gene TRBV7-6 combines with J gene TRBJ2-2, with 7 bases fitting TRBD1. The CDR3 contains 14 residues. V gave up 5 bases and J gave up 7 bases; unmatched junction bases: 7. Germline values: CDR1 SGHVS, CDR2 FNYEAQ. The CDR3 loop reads CASSMTGSIGELFF. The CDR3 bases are TGTGCCAGCAGCATGACAGGGTCAATCGGGGAGCTGTTTTTT.

The CDR3 sequence is CASSEFTGYGEKLFF. The CDR3 bases are TGTGCCAGCAGTGAATTTACAGGGTACGGAGAAAAACTGTTTTTT. The chain combines TRBV2 with TRBJ1-4; D perhaps matches TRBD1 (6 bases). Germline V lookup: CDR1 SNHLY, CDR2 FYNNEI. This CDR3 is built from 15 residues. The V end lost 2 bases, the J end lost 8 bases, and 15 bases lay between the germline ends.

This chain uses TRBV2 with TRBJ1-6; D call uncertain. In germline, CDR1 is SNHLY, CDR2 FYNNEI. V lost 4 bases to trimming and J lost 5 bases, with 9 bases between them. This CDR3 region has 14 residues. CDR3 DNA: TGTGCCAGCAGTGTAGGTCCTAATAATTCACCCCTCCACTTT. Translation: CASSVGPNNSPLHF.

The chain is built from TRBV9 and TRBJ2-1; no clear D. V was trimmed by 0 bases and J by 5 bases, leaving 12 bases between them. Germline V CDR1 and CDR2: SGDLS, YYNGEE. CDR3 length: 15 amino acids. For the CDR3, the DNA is TGTGCCAGCAGCGTAGCCCTGGTCCGGGACAATGAGCAGTTCTTC. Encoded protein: CASSVALVRDNEQFF.

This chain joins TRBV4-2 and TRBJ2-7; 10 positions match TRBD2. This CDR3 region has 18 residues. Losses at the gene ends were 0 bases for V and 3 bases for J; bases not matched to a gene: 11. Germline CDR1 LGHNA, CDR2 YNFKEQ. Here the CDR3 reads CASSQDLASGGALYEQYF. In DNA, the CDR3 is TGTGCCAGCAGCCAAGACCTAGCAAGCGGGGGGGCCCTCTACGAGCAGTACTTC.

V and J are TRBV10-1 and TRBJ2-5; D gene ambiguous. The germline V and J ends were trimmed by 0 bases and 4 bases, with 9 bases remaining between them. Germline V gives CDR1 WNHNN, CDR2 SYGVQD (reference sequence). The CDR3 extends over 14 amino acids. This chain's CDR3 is CASSESKGGETQYF. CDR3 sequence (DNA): TGCGCCAGCAGTGAGTCAAAGGGCGGAGAGACCCAGTACTTC.

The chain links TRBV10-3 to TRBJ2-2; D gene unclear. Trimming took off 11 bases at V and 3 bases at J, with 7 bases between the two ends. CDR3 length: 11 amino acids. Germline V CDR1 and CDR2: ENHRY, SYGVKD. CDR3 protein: CASRDTGELFF. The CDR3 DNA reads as TGTGCCTCCAGAGACACCGGGGAGCTGTTTTTT.

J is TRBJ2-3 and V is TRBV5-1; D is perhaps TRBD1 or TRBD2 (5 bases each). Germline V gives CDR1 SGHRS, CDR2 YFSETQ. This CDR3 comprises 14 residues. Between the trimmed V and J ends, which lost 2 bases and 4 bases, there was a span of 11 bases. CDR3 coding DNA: TGCGCCAGCAGCTTCCGGGACCCCGCAGATACGCAGTATTTT. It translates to CASSFRDPADTQYF.

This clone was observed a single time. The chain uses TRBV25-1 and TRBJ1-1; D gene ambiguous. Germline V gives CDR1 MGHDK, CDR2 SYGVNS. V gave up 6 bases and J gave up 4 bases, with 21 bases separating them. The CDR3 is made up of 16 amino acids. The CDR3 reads CASSSPRTPGGTEAFF. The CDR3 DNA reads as TGTGCCAGCAGCAGCCCCCGGACCCCAGGAGGCACTGAAGCTTTCTTT.

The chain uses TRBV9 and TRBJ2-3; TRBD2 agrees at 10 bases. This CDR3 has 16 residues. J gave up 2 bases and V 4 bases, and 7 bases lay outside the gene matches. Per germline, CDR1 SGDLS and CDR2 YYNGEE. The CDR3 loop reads CASSPGLAVTTDTQYF. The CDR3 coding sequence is TGTGCCAGCAGCCCCGGACTAGCGGTGACCACAGATACGCAGTATTTT.

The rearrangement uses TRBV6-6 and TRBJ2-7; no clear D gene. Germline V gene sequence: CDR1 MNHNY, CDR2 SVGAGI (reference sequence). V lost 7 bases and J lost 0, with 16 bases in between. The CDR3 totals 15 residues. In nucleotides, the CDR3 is TGTGCCAGCATCGGAGCACAGAGGAGCTCCTACGAGCAGTACTTC. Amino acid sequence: CASIGAQRSSYEQYF.

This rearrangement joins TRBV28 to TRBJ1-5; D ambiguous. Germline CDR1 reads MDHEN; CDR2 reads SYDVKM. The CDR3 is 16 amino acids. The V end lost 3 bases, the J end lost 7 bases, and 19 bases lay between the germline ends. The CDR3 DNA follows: TGTGCCAGCAGTTTCGTGGCAGGATCAGCTCGCCAGCCCCAGCATTTT. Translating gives CASSFVAGSARQPQHF.

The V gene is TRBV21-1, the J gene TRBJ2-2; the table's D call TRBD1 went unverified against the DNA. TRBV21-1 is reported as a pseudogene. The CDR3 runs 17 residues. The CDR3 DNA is TGTGCCAGCAGCCCCGGAGTGGAACAGGGTAACACCGGGGAGCTGTTTTTT. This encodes CASSPGVEQGNTGELFF.

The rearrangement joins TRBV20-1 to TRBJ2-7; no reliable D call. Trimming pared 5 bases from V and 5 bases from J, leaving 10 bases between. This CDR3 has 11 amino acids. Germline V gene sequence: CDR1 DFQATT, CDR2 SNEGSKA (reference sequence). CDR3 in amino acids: CSAGVWNEQYF. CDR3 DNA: TGCAGTGCTGGAGTTTGGAACGAGCAGTACTTC.

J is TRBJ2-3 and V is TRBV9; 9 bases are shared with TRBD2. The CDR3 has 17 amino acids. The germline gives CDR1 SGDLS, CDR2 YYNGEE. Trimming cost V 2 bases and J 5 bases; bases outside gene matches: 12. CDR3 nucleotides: TGTGCCAGCAGCGTTGGGATAGCGGGAGCTTACTTAGATACGCAGTATTTT. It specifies CASSVGIAGAYLDTQYF.

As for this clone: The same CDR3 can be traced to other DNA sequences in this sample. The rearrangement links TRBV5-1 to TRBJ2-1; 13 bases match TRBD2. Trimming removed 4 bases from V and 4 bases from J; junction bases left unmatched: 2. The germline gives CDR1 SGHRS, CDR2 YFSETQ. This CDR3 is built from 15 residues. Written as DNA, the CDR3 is TGCGCCAGCAGCCTGGGACTAGCGGGATACAATGAGCAGTTCTTC. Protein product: CASSLGLAGYNEQFF.

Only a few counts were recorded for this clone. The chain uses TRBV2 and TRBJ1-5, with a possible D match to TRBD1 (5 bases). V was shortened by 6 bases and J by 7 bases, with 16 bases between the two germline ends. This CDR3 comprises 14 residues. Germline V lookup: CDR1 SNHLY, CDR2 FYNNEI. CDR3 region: CASRTGQRGQPQHF. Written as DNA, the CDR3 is TGTGCCAGCAGAACCGGACAAAGGGGCCAGCCCCAGCATTTT.

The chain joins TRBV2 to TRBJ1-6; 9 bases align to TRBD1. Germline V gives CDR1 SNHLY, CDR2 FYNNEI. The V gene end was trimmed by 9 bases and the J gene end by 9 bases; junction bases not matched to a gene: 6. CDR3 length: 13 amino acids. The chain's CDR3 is CASAGQGISPLHF. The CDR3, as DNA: TGTGCCAGTGCGGGACAGGGAATTTCACCCCTCCACTTT.

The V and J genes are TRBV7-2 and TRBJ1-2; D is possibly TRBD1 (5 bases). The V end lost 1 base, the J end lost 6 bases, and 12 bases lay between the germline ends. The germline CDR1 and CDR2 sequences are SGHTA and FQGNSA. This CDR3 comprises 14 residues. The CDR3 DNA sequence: TGTGCCAGCAGCTTAGTATCCGGGGACCATGGCTACACCTTC. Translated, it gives CASSLVSGDHGYTF.